This TCR beta chain was profiled in a study of blood T cells in healthy people across ages. The CDR3 is 14 residues long. A J-beta primer mix and a sample-barcoded 5' primer were used in a second PCR of roughly 7 to 12 cycles. TCRdb processed the 5' RACE reads anew with MiXCR; each CDR3 protein has one entry. Here the sample spans around 520,000 distinct CDR3 sequences, around a quarter being singletons. This sample also appeared in a second study, on T cells of mothers and their children.

Specimen: blood. The chain uses TRBV21-1 and TRBJ1-1; TRBD1, the table's D call, was not compared with the DNA. TRBV21-1 constitutes a pseudogene. The clonotype originates from a boy between 2 and 10 years old in good health. CDR3 coding DNA: TGTGCCAGCAGCAAAGTAGGGGGGAACACTGAAGCTTTCTTT. Translating it yields CASSKVGGNTEAFF.